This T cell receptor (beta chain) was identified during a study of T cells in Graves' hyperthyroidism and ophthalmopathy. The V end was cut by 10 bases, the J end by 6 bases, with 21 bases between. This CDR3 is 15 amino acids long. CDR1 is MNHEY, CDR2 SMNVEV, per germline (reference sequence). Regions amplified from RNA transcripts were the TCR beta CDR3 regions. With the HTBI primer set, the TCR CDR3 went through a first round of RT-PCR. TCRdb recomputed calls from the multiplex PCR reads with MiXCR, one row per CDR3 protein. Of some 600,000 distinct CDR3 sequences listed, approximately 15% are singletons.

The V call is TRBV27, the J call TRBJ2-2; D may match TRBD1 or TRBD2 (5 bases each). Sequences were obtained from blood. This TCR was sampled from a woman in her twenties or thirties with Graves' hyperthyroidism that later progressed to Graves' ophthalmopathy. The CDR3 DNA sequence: TGTGCCACCCATCGGGGCAGTTTGGGCGCCGGGGAGCTGTTTTTT. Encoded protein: CATHRGSLGAGELFF.